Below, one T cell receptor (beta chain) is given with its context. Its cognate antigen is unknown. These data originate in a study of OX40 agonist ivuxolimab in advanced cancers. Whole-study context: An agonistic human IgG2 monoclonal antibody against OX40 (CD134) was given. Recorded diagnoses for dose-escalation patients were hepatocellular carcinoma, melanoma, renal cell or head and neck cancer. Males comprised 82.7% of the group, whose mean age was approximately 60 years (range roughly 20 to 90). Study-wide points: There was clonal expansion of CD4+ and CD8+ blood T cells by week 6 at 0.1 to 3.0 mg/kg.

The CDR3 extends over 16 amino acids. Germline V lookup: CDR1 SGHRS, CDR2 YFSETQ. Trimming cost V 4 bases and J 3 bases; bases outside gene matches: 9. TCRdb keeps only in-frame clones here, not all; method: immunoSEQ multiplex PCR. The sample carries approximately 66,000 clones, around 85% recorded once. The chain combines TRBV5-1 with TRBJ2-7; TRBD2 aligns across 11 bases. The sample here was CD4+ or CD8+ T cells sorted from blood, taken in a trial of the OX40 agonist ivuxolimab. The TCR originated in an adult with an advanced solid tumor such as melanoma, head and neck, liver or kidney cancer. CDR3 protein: CASSLTSGSFHYEQYF. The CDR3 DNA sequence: TGCGCCAGCAGCCTAACTAGCGGGAGTTTCCACTACGAGCAGTACTTC.